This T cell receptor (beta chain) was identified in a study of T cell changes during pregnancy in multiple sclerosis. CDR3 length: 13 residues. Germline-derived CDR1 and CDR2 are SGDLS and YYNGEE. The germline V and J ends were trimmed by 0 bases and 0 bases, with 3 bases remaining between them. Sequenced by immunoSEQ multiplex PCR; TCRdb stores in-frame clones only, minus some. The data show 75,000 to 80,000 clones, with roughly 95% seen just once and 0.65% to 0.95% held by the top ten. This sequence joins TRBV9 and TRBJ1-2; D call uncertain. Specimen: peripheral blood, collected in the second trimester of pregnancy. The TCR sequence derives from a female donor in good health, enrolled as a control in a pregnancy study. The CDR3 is CASSVDTNYGYTF. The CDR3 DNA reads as TGTGCCAGCAGCGTAGACACTAACTATGGCTACACCTTC.